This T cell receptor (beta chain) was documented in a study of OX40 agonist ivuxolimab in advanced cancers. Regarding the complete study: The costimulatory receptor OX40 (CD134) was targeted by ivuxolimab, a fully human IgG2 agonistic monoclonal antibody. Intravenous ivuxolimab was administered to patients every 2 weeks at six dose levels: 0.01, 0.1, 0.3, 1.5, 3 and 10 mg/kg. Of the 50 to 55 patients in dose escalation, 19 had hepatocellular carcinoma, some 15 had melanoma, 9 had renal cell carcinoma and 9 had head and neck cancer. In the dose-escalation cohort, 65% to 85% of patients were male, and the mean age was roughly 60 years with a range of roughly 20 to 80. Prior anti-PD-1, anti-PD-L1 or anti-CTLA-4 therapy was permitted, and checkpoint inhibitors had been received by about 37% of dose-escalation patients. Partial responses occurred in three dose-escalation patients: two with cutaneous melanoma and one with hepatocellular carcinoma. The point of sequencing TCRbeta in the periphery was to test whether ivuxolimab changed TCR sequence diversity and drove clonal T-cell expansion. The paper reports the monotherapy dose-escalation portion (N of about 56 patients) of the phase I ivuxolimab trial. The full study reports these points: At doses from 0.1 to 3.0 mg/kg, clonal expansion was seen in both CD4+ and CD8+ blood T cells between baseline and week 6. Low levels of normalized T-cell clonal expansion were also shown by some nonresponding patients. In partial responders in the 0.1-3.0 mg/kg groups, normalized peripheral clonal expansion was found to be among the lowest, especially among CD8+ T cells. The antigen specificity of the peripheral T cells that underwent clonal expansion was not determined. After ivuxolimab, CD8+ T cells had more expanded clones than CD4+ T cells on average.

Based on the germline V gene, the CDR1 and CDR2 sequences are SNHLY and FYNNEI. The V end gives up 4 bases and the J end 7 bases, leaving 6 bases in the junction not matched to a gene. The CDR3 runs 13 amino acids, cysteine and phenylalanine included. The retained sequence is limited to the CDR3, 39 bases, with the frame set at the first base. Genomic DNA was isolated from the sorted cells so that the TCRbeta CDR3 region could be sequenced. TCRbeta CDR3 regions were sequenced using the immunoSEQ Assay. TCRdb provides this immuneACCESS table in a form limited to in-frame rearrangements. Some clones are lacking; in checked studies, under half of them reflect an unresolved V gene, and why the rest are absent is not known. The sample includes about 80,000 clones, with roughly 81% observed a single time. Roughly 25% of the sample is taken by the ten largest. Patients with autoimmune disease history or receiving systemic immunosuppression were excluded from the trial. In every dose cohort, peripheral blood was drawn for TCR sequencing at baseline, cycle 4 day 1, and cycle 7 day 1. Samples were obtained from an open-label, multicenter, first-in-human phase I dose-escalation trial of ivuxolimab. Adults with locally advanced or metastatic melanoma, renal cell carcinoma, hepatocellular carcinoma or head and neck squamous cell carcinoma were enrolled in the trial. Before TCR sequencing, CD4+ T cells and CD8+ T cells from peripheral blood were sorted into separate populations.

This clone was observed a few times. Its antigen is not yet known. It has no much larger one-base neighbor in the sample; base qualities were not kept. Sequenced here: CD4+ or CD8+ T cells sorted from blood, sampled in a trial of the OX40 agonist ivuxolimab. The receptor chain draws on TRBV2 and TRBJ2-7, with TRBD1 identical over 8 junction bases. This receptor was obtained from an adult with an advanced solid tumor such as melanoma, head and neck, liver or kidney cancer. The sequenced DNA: TGTGCCAGCAGTGGGCAGGGGGCTGGAGAGCAGTACTTC. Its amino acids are CASSGQGAGEQYF.